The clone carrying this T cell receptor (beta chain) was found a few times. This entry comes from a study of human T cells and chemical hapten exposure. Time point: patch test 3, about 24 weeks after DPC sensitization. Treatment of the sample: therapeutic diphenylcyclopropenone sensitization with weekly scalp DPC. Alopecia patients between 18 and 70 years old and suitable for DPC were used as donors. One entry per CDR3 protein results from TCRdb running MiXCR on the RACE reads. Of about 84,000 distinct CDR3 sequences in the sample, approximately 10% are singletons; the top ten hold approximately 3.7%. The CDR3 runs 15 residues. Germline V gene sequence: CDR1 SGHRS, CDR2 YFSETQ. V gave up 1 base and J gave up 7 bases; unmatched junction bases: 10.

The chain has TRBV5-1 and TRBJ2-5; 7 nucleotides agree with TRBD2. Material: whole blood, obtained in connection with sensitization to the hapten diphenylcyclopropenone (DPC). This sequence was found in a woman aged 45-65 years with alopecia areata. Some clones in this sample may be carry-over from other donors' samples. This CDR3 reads CASSLSPTSQRTQYF. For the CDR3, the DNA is TGCGCCAGCAGCTTGTCACCGACTAGCCAGCGGACCCAGTACTTC.